The 2 T cell receptor beta chains below were found in one sample sequenced in a study of identical twins. TCRdb independently ran MiXCR on the 5' RACE reads; one entry per CDR3 protein. The table includes roughly 570,000 distinct CDR3 sequences, over 8.5% detected once. This sample also belongs to another study, concerning yellow fever vaccine responses in identical twins.

The source material was PBMCs. Source of these receptors: a woman younger than 35 in good health.

This clonotype came up many times. This chain links TRBV29-1 with TRBJ2-7; TRBD2 is a possible D gene (5 bases). Trimming removed 6 bases from V and 2 bases from J, with 8 bases in between. Germline V CDR1 and CDR2: SQVTM, ANQGSEA. The CDR3 spans 11 residues. The CDR3 nucleotides read TGCAGCGTCGGACTTCCCTACGAGCAGTACTTC. Its protein product is CSVGLPYEQYF.

This chain links TRBV6-2 or TRBV6-3 with TRBJ1-2; D gene unclear. The CDR3 loop spans 13 amino acids. Germline-derived CDR1 and CDR2 are MNHEY and SVGEGT. With 6 bases removed from V and 0 bases from J, the gap between germline ends came to 8 bases. The CDR3: CASRDAANYGYTF. CDR3 DNA sequence: TGTGCCAGCAGGGATGCGGCTAACTATGGCTACACCTTC.